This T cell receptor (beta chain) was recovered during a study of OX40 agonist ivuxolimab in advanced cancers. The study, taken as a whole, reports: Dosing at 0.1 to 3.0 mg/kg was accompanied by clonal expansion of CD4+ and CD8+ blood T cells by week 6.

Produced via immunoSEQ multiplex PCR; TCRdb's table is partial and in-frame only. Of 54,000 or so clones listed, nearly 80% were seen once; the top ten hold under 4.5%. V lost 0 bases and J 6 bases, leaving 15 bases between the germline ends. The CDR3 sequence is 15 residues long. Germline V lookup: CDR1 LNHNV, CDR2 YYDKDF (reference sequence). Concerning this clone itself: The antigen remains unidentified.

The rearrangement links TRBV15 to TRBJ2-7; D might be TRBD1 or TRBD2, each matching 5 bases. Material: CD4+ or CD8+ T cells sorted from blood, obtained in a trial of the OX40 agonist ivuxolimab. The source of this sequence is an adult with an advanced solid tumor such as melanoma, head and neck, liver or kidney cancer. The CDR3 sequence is CATSRDLGVISEQYF. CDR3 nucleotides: TGTGCCACCAGCAGAGATCTGGGGGTTATCAGCGAGCAGTACTTC. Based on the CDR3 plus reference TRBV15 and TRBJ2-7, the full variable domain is DAMVIQNPRYQVTQFGKPVTLSCSQTLNHNVMYWYQQKSSQAPKLLFHYYDKDFNNEADTPDNFQSRRPNTSFCFLDIRSPGLGDTAMYLCATSRDLGVISEQYFGPGTRLTVT.